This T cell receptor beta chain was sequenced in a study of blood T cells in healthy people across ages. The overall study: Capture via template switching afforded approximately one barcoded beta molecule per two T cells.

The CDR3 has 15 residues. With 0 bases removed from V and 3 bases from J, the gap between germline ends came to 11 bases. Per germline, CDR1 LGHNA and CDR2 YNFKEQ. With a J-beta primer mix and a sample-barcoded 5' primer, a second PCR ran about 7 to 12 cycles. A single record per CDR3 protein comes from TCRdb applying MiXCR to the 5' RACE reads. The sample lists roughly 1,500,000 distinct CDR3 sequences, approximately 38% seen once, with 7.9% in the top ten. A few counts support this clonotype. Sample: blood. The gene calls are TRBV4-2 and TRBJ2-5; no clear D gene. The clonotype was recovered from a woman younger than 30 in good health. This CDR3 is CASSQDQADEETQYF. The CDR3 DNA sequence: TGTGCCAGCAGCCAAGATCAGGCCGATGAAGAGACCCAGTACTTC.